One and the same sample provided the 7 T cell receptor beta chains below, sequenced in a study of T-cell memory formation after mild COVID-19. TCRdb re-called the 5' RACE reads through MiXCR, storing one row per CDR3 protein. Here the sample spans roughly 170,000 distinct CDR3 sequences, approximately 17% being singletons. Sequencing was performed on PBMCs or a T cell subset sorted from them (not recorded which). The receptor source for this set is a man aged 18 to 35 who had mild COVID-19 (a few samples of this study predate the infection). Cell type and time point are not known.

This clonotype was counted a few times. The CDR3 DNA is TGTGCCAGCATGAGGGGGCTGCGGGGGGAGATGAACACTGAAGCTTTCTTT. Its translation: CASMRGLRGEMNTEAFF. The chain links TRBV7-9 to TRBJ1-1, with 7 bases lining up with TRBD1. There are 17 residues in the CDR3. V was pared by 7 bases and J by 0 bases, with 14 bases of the junction left unmatched. CDR1 SEHNR and CDR2 FQNEAQ come from the germline V gene (reference sequence).

The rearrangement joins TRBV28 to TRBJ2-3, with a possible D match to TRBD2 (6 bases). The CDR3 is 15 residues long. Trimming removed 3 bases from V and 5 bases from J, with 15 bases in between. Germline V gives CDR1 MDHEN, CDR2 SYDVKM. The CDR3 nucleotides read TGTGCCAGCAGTTTGGGCGGGGCAGGGAAAGATACGCAGTATTTT. This gives the protein CASSLGGAGKDTQYF.

The CDR3 reads CASSLRELTGELFF. The CDR3 nucleotides read TGTGCCAGCAGTTTGCGCGAATTGACCGGGGAGCTGTTTTTT. This chain joins TRBV12-3 or TRBV12-4 and TRBJ2-2; unclear D gene. V lost 3 bases to trimming and J lost 5 bases, with 10 bases between them. The CDR3 is made up of 14 amino acids.

This clonotype was detected a few times. The chain is built from TRBV5-1 and TRBJ1-3; D might be TRBD1 (6 bases). This CDR3 has 15 amino acids. The V gene lost 4 bases and the J gene lost 0 bases, with 11 bases spanning the gap. CDR1 and CDR2 (germline): SGHRS, YFSETQ. Here the CDR3 reads CASSPTGSSGNTIYF. The DNA for the CDR3 is TGCGCCAGCAGCCCAACAGGGAGCTCTGGAAACACCATATATTTT.

V usage is TRBV4-1 and J usage is TRBJ1-1, with D perhaps TRBD1 (6 bases). Deletions cut 2 bases from V and 1 base from J, with 11 bases between. The CDR3 extends over 15 amino acids. In germline, CDR1 is MGHRA, CDR2 YSYEKL. The CDR3 here is CASSQPTGRNTEAFF. The CDR3 DNA follows: TGCGCCAGCAGCCAACCGACAGGTAGGAACACTGAAGCTTTCTTT.

The chain has TRBV20-1 and TRBJ2-1, with 8 nucleotides matching TRBD2. Germline V gene sequence: CDR1 DFQATT, CDR2 SNEGSKA (reference sequence). Losses at the gene ends were 1 base for V and 5 bases for J; bases not matched to a gene: 4. The CDR3 is 14 amino acids. Here the CDR3 reads CSARVAGSDNEQFF. Written as DNA, the CDR3 is TGCAGTGCTAGAGTAGCGGGGAGCGACAATGAGCAGTTCTTC.

Many counts were recorded for this clonotype. The CDR3 DNA is TGTGCCAGCAGCGTAGAGGGGTACGAGCAGTACTTC. Protein: CASSVEGYEQYF. The chain joins TRBV9 to TRBJ2-7; D may be TRBD1 (5 bases). The germline gives CDR1 SGDLS, CDR2 YYNGEE. V dropped 0 bases and J dropped 4 bases, with 5 bases sitting between them. CDR3 size: 12 residues.